What follows are 28 T cell receptor beta chains derived from one specimen sequenced in a study of identical twins (dated by TCRdb to the mid-2010s). The method behind the library was 5' RACE. Sequenced using an Illumina HiSeq 2000. Using fastp at Q25 and MiXCR, TCRdb reprocessed the public reads and kept productive beta chains. For every CDR3 protein sequence, its rows merge into one entry that carries the most common genes and DNA. The sample has hundreds of thousands of distinct CDR3 sequences on record, less than 10% of them singletons. The ten largest clones capture about 0.98% of the sample. Another study also made use of these data, one on yellow fever vaccine responses in identical twins.

The sample consisted of PBMCs. These receptors came from a woman between 18 and 30 years old in good health.

The table lists this clonotype with a few counts. CDR3 in DNA: TGTGCCAGCAGCAGACTAGCCGAGCAGTACTTC. It translates to CASSRLAEQYF. The chain links TRBV25-1 to TRBJ2-7; TRBD2 agrees at 7 bases. The CDR3 loop spans 11 amino acids. Germline V gives CDR1 MGHDK, CDR2 SYGVNS. J lost 6 bases, V lost 6 bases, and 2 bases had no gene match.

This clonotype was detected a few times. The chain joins TRBV29-1 to TRBJ2-1; tentatively, D is TRBD2 (6 bases). CDR1 is SQVTM and CDR2 is ANQGSEA in the germline V gene. The V and J ends lost 4 bases and 3 bases respectively, with 13 bases between them. This CDR3 has 14 residues. Here the CDR3 DNA reads TGCAGCGTTGGCCTGGAGGGACTCTACAATGAGCAGTTCTTC. Protein: CSVGLEGLYNEQFF.

V gene TRBV2 combines with J gene TRBJ2-7, with 7 bases lining up with TRBD1. The CDR3 extends over 11 amino acids. Trimming cost V 7 bases and J 7 bases; bases outside gene matches: 4. Germline assignment: CDR1 SNHLY and CDR2 FYNNEI. The CDR3 loop reads CASKTGFEQYF. CDR3 sequence (DNA): TGTGCCAGCAAGACAGGGTTTGAGCAGTACTTC.

This clonotype occurred a few times. This sequence joins TRBV9 and TRBJ2-1; the match to TRBD2 covers 7 bases. Germline V gives CDR1 SGDLS, CDR2 YYNGEE. V shed 0 bases and J 5 bases; nucleotides not matched to a gene: 2. The CDR3 runs 14 residues. CDR3 DNA sequence: TGTGCCAGCAGCGTAGCGGGGGGTAACAATGAGCAGTTCTTC. It is translated as CASSVAGGNNEQFF. Using reference TRBV9 and TRBJ2-1 for the parts outside the CDR3, the full variable domain is DSGVTQTPKHLITATGQRVTLRCSPRSGDLSVYWYQQSLDQGLQFLIQYYNGEERAKGNILERFSAQQFPDLHSELNLSSLELGDSALYFCASSVAGGNNEQFFGPGTRLTVL.

This clonotype was counted ten times or more. This chain joins TRBV29-1 and TRBJ2-7, with a weak D call TRBD1 (6 bases). There are 13 residues in the CDR3. From germline, CDR1 is SQVTM and CDR2 ANQGSEA. Trimming left V 4 bases short and J 1 base short, with 11 bases between. CDR3 protein: CSVGYGQSYEQYF. DNA of the CDR3: TGCAGCGTTGGGTACGGACAGTCCTACGAGCAGTACTTC.

The genes are TRBV29-1 and TRBJ2-3; D could derive from TRBD1 or TRBD2 (5 bases each). Germline CDR1 and CDR2: SQVTM and ANQGSEA. Between the trimmed V and J ends, which lost 5 bases and 1 base, there was a span of 7 bases. The CDR3 spans 12 residues. CDR3 residues: CSVKGRTDTQYF. DNA of the CDR3: TGCAGCGTTAAGGGACGCACAGATACGCAGTATTTT.

Here the CDR3 reads CASSQYVAVSTDTQYF. CDR3 DNA sequence: TGTGCCAGCAGCCAATATGTAGCGGTTAGCACAGATACGCAGTATTTT. The chain carries TRBV7-9 and TRBJ2-3, with TRBD2 as a possible D gene (6 bases). V was trimmed by 5 bases and J by 0 bases, leaving 15 bases between them. The CDR3 length is 16 residues. Germline V gives CDR1 SEHNR, CDR2 FQNEAQ (reference sequence).

This clonotype appeared a few times. The CDR3 is CASSVGVQGREAFF. CDR3 sequence (DNA): TGTGCCAGCAGCGTAGGTGTGCAGGGCCGTGAAGCTTTCTTT. The chain employs TRBV9 and TRBJ1-1, with TRBD1 as a possible D gene (5 bases). This CDR3 has 14 amino acids. The germline gives CDR1 SGDLS, CDR2 YYNGEE. Deletions cut 0 bases from V and 7 bases from J, with 13 bases between.

The chain uses TRBV7-9 and TRBJ2-1, with D perhaps TRBD1 (6 bases). The ends were cut back, 7 bases at V and 6 bases at J, with 22 bases in the middle. Germline assignment: CDR1 SEHNR and CDR2 FQNEAQ (reference sequence). This CDR3 spans 16 amino acids. The CDR3: CASTLARTDGVNEQFF. The CDR3 DNA reads as TGTGCCAGCACCCTCGCCCGGACAGACGGGGTCAATGAGCAGTTCTTC.

V usage is TRBV5-1 and J usage is TRBJ2-4; D is ambiguous. This CDR3 has 16 amino acids. Per the germline V gene, CDR1 is SGHRS and CDR2 is YFSETQ. The germline V and J ends were trimmed by 4 bases and 1 base, with 15 bases remaining between them. The CDR3 sequence: CASSLSVSIAKNIQYF. Here the CDR3 DNA reads TGCGCCAGCAGCCTATCGGTCTCTATCGCCAAAAACATTCAGTACTTC.

The chain has TRBV19 and TRBJ2-5; D is possibly TRBD2 (5 bases). Germline V lookup: CDR1 LNHDA, CDR2 SQIVND (reference sequence). The ends were cut back, 9 bases at V and 4 bases at J, with 18 bases in the middle. This CDR3 is 14 amino acids long. In DNA form, the CDR3 reads TGTGCCAGCAAAGGCGGGTTCCTCGGAGAGACCCAGTACTTC. Its protein is CASKGGFLGETQYF.

The V gene is TRBV7-2, the J gene TRBJ2-5, with 9 bases fitting TRBD2. CDR1 is SGHTA, CDR2 FQGNSA, per germline. This CDR3 has 16 residues. Trimming removed 5 bases from V and 4 bases from J; junction bases left unmatched: 11. In DNA, the CDR3 is TGTGCCAGCAGCCCTCTCCGCGGGGGGGCGGGAGAGACCCAGTACTTC. This gives the protein CASSPLRGGAGETQYF. The whole variable domain, filled in from reference TRBV7-2 and TRBJ2-5, reads GAGVSQSPSNKVTEKGKDVELRCDPISGHTALYWYRQSLGQGLEFLIYFQGNSAPDKSGLPSDRFSAERTGGSVSTLTIQRTQQEDSAVYLCASSPLRGGAGETQYFGPGTRLLVL.

This clonotype was counted ten times or more. This chain joins TRBV12-3 or TRBV12-4 and TRBJ2-7; a weak D match, TRBD1 (6 bases). Trimming pared 5 bases from V and 6 bases from J, leaving 14 bases between. The CDR3 is made up of 13 amino acids. CDR3 sequence reads: CASSLQQGREQYF. The DNA for the CDR3 is TGTGCCAGCAGTCTACAACAGGGACGCGAGCAGTACTTC.

This clonotype has a count of ten or more. The V and J genes are TRBV14 and TRBJ2-4; 8 nucleotides align to TRBD2. This CDR3 is 16 amino acids long. The germline gives CDR1 SGHDN, CDR2 FVKESK. V lost 1 base to trimming and J lost 1 base; unmatched junction nucleotides: 3. This CDR3 is CASSQASGGAKNIQYF. Written as DNA, the CDR3 is TGTGCCAGCAGCCAAGCTTCGGGGGGGGCCAAAAACATTCAGTACTTC.

This clonotype was detected only a few times. V is TRBV4-3 and J is TRBJ2-2; maybe TRBD2 (5 bases). This CDR3 comprises 16 residues. The ends were cut back, 0 bases at V and 6 bases at J, with 14 bases in the middle. Germline assignment: CDR1 LGHNA and CDR2 YSLEER. DNA of the CDR3: TGCGCCAGCAGCCAAGATTCTTCTAGCACCGCCGGGGAGCTGTTTTTT. It yields the protein CASSQDSSSTAGELFF.

J is TRBJ2-1 and V is TRBV5-1, with TRBD2 matching 9 bases. This CDR3 contains 14 residues. V was clipped by 6 bases and J by 9 bases; unmatched bases: 10. Per germline, CDR1 SGHRS and CDR2 YFSETQ. The CDR3 nucleotides are TGCGCCAGCAACCTGCGGGGGGGCGGGACTGAGCAGTTCTTC. Its translation is CASNLRGGGTEQFF.

This clonotype has just a few counts. This chain joins TRBV6-1 and TRBJ2-7; no clear D gene. Germline assignment: CDR1 MNHNS and CDR2 SASEGT. V lost 8 bases, J lost 1 base, and 15 bases lay in between. This CDR3 is 14 amino acids long. This chain's CDR3 is CASHESNLSYEQYF. The CDR3 coding sequence is TGTGCCAGCCATGAGAGTAACCTGTCCTACGAGCAGTACTTC.

This clonotype was picked up a small number of times. V gene TRBV20-1 combines with J gene TRBJ2-2, with D hard to call. CDR3 size: 14 residues. CDR1 and CDR2 from the germline V gene are DFQATT and SNEGSKA (reference sequence). V lost 5 bases and J 1 base, leaving 11 bases between the germline ends. The CDR3 nucleotides read TGCAGTGCTGCCGGAGCCCTGAACACCGGGGAGCTGTTTTTT. Encoded protein: CSAAGALNTGELFF.

This chain joins TRBV6-5 and TRBJ1-2, with D hard to call. Trimming stripped 8 bases from V and 0 bases from J, with 7 bases between. The length of the CDR3 is 12 residues. In germline, CDR1 is MNHEY, CDR2 SVGAGI. CDR3 nucleotide sequence: TGTGCCAGCGGACCGCCTAACTATGGCTACACCTTC. Its translation: CASGPPNYGYTF.

Points on this clonotype: Sequence at one end of the junction differs from germline and may be a read error. This sequence joins TRBV20-1 and TRBJ2-2, with D possibly being TRBD2 (6 bases). The germline V gene encodes CDR1 DFQATT and CDR2 SNEGSKA (reference sequence). The CDR3 runs to 16 residues. The CDR3 DNA reads as TGCTGTGCTAGAGATCCCCGGGACTTCTACACCGGGGAGCTGTTTTTT. Translation: CCARDPRDFYTGELFF.

There are a few counts of this clonotype. The rearrangement links TRBV3-1 to TRBJ2-1; 9 bases agree with TRBD1. Per germline, CDR1 LGHDT and CDR2 YNNKEL (reference sequence). CDR3 length: 13 amino acids. The ends lost 3 bases at V and 15 bases at J; junction bases unmatched: 9. The CDR3 protein is CASSHSQTGGWFF. The DNA of the CDR3 is TGTGCCAGCAGCCACTCCCAGACAGGGGGATGGTTCTTC.

This clonotype has ten or more counts. The chain combines TRBV3-1 with TRBJ2-1; D ambiguous. The germline V gene encodes CDR1 LGHDT and CDR2 YNNKEL (reference sequence). V was pared by 1 base and J by 9 bases, with 13 bases between. CDR3 length equals 14 residues. The CDR3 DNA is TGTGCCAGCAGCCAAGGAAGGACGACTCGTGAGCAGTTCTTC. Translating gives CASSQGRTTREQFF.

The V call is TRBV27, the J call TRBJ2-2, with D unclear. The length of the CDR3 is 14 residues. CDR1 and CDR2 from the germline V gene are MNHEY and SMNVEV (reference sequence). Trimming shortened V by 0 bases and J by 5 bases, and 7 bases separated the two germline ends. This CDR3 reads CASSLSRRTGELFF. CDR3 DNA: TGTGCCAGCAGTTTATCGCGCCGGACCGGGGAGCTGTTTTTT.

This rearrangement joins TRBV12-3 or TRBV12-4 to TRBJ2-5; 10 nucleotides line up with TRBD2. J lost 0 bases, V lost 6 bases, and 4 bases had no gene match. The CDR3 length is 15 residues. The CDR3 DNA reads as TGTGCCAGCAGGACTAGCGGGTCGTACCAAGAGACCCAGTACTTC. Residues: CASRTSGSYQETQYF.

CDR3 bases: TGTGCCAGCGCGCCCTGGGGGCAAAAGATAGATACGCAGTATTTT. This encodes CASAPWGQKIDTQYF. V gene TRBV6-1 combines with J gene TRBJ2-3, with a tentative D call TRBD1 (6 bases). Germline V lookup: CDR1 MNHNS, CDR2 SASEGT. The length of the CDR3 is 15 residues. The ends were cut back, 8 bases at V and 5 bases at J, with 20 bases in the middle.

The chain is built from TRBV28 and TRBJ2-7; TRBD2 might be the D (8 bases). The CDR3 covers 20 residues. Germline assignment: CDR1 MDHEN and CDR2 SYDVKM. Deletions cut 4 bases from V and 3 bases from J, with 31 bases between. This chain's CDR3 is CASSSVGTASGSRVIYEQYF. In nucleotides, the CDR3 is TGTGCCAGCAGTTCGGTAGGGACAGCCAGCGGGAGTAGGGTAATCTACGAGCAGTACTTC.

J is TRBJ2-3 and V is TRBV12-3 or TRBV12-4; 14 bases line up with TRBD2. V was clipped by 1 base and J by 3 bases; unmatched bases: 6. This CDR3 contains 18 residues. This chain's CDR3 is CASSLGGLAGVETDTQYF. CDR3 DNA sequence: TGTGCCAGCAGTTTAGGGGGACTAGCGGGAGTAGAAACAGATACGCAGTATTTT.

This chain uses TRBV11-1 with TRBJ1-1; D is ambiguous. The CDR3 spans 14 residues. CDR1 and CDR2 (germline): SGHAT, FQDESV (reference sequence). V was clipped by 6 bases and J by 5 bases, with 16 bases between them. The CDR3 nucleotides read TGTGCCAGCAGTCCGGCTGTGAAGGGAACTGAAGCTTTCTTT. It specifies CASSPAVKGTEAFF.